A selection of T cell receptor beta chains follows, all from one sample in a study of blood T cell repertoires in COVID-19. Profiling relied on immunoSEQ multiplex PCR, and the TCRdb table lists in-frame clones only, not all of them. Among 70,000 to 100,000 clones listed, about 86% were seen once. Material: peripheral blood. The receptors shown here come from a woman in her seventies with acute or convalescent COVID-19. Both conserved end residues are part of each CDR3. The D gene is left open where the match is weak. Size tells how often a clone was seen (once, few, many) or the class of an expanded clone, and some rows leave it out.

TRBV5-1	TRBD1	.	TRBJ1-2	15	CASSPDRVQDYGYTF	TGCGCCAGCAGCCCCGACAGGGTTCAGGACTATGGCTACACCTTC
TRBV27	.	.	TRBJ2-7	15	CASSYTANRGYEQYF	TGTGCCAGCAGTTATACCGCCAACCGGGGCTACGAGCAGTACTTC
TRBV7-2	.	.	TRBJ2-1	14	CASSSLSSATEQFF	TGTGCCAGCAGCTCCCTTTCTAGCGCCACTGAGCAGTTCTTC
TRBV20-1	TRBD2	.	TRBJ2-2	16	CSASRGLAGGAGELFF	TGCAGTGCTAGTAGGGGACTAGCGGGGGGTGCCGGGGAGCTGTTTTTT
TRBV5-6	.	once	TRBJ2-5	14	CASSFGVLAETQYF	TGTGCCAGCAGCTTTGGTGTTCTGGCAGAGACCCAGTACTTC
TRBV6-4	.	.	TRBJ1-1	14	CASIVWRYGTEAFF	TGTGCCAGCATTGTTTGGAGGTATGGCACTGAAGCTTTCTTT
TRBV3-1/TRBV3-2	TRBD2	.	TRBJ2-7	15	CASSQSSSGSVEQYF	TGTGCCAGCAGCCAATCAAGCAGCGGGAGTGTCGAGCAGTACTTC
TRBV27	.	.	TRBJ1-3	15	CASSVTRKAGNTIYF	TGTGCCAGCAGTGTCACGAGGAAGGCTGGAAACACCATATATTTT
TRBV10-3	.	once	TRBJ1-3	15	CAISDGQNSGNTIYF	TGTGCCATCAGTGACGGACAGAACTCTGGAAACACCATATATTTT
TRBV6-5	TRBD1	.	TRBJ1-1	14	CAHSRDRGYTEAFF	TGTGCCCACTCCCGGGACAGGGGTTACACTGAAGCTTTCTTT
TRBV3-1/TRBV3-2	.	.	TRBJ1-1	15	CASSQSGAGNTEAFF	TGTGCCAGCAGCCAGAGTGGTGCCGGGAACACTGAAGCTTTCTTT
TRBV9	.	.	TRBJ2-7	15	CASSVFETSSFGQYF	TGTGCCAGCAGCGTCTTTGAGACTAGTTCATTTGGGCAGTACTTC
TRBV2	TRBD2	.	TRBJ2-1	19	CASTQGLAGLKKSYNEQFF	TGTGCCAGCACCCAAGGGCTAGCGGGGCTAAAGAAATCCTACAATGAGCAGTTCTTC
TRBV11-1	TRBD1	.	TRBJ1-4	15	CASSPRTGTGEKLFF	TGTGCCAGCAGCCCTAGGACCGGGACAGGAGAAAAACTGTTTTTT
TRBV29-1	.	.	TRBJ2-1	14	CSVPSERTYNEQFF	TGCAGCGTCCCTTCCGAGAGAACCTACAATGAGCAGTTCTTC
TRBV9	.	.	TRBJ2-3	15	CASSVAAVRTDTQYF	TGTGCCAGCAGCGTGGCGGCGGTTCGCACAGATACGCAGTATTTT
TRBV19	TRBD1	.	TRBJ2-5	18	CASSTFRGGRGQRETQYF	TGTGCCAGTAGTACCTTCCGGGGAGGCAGGGGGCAGAGGGAGACCCAGTACTTC
TRBV7-3	TRBD2	.	TRBJ2-7	13	CASSSREGYEQYF	TGTGCCAGCAGCTCTAGGGAGGGGTACGAGCAGTACTTC
TRBV30	TRBD2	.	TRBJ2-1	15	CAWSMGLAGNNEQFF	TGTGCCTGGAGTATGGGACTAGCGGGAAACAATGAGCAGTTCTTC
TRBV29-1	TRBD1	.	TRBJ2-5	14	CSVRKDRGQETQYF	TGCAGCGTTAGAAAGGACAGGGGGCAAGAGACCCAGTACTTC
TRBV11-1	TRBD2	.	TRBJ2-3	16	CASSLDGGGVLNTQYF	TGTGCCAGCAGCTTAGATGGCGGGGGGGTCCTTAATACGCAGTATTTT
TRBV6-5	.	once	TRBJ1-5	14	CATSSKGPNQPQHF	TGTGCCACCAGTTCGAAGGGGCCCAATCAGCCCCAGCATTTT
TRBV5-3	TRBD1	.	TRBJ1-3	18	CARSSEGGQSPSGNTIYF	TGTGCCAGAAGCTCGGAAGGGGGACAGTCCCCCTCTGGAAACACCATATATTTT
TRBV18	.	.	TRBJ1-2	14	CASSLEGRNYGYTF	TGTGCCAGCTCACTCGAAGGGAGGAACTATGGCTACACCTTC
TRBV5-1	TRBD1	.	TRBJ2-5	13	CASSATGEETQYF	TGCGCCAGCAGCGCGACAGGGGAAGAGACCCAGTACTTC
TRBV19	TRBD2	once	TRBJ2-1	14	CASTAVVAGGPEFF	TGTGCCAGTACCGCTGTTGTAGCGGGAGGGCCCGAGTTCTTC
TRBV11-2	TRBD1	.	TRBJ1-6	16	CASSLDRTGANSPLHF	TGTGCCAGCAGCCTAGACCGGACAGGGGCAAATTCACCCCTCCACTTT
TRBV5-1	TRBD1	.	TRBJ1-1	15	CASSLDSLGQSEAFF	TGCGCCAGCAGCTTGGACTCTCTGGGACAGTCGGAAGCTTTCTTT
TRBV27	TRBD2	.	TRBJ2-1	14	CAAALAGLYNEQFF	TGTGCCGCAGCACTAGCGGGACTGTACAATGAGCAGTTCTTC
TRBV4-2	.	.	TRBJ2-5	13	CASSREEGETQYF	TGTGCCAGCAGCCGGGAGGAAGGAGAGACCCAGTACTTC
TRBV2	TRBD2	few	TRBJ2-2	20	CASSEALRFSGRSRNGELFF	TGTGCCAGCAGTGAAGCGCTACGATTTAGCGGGAGATCAAGGAACGGGGAGCTGTTTTTT
TRBV7-8	TRBD2	once	TRBJ2-1	15	CASSFGGDSYNEQFF	TGTGCCAGCAGCTTCGGGGGGGATTCCTACAATGAGCAGTTCTTC
TRBV7-9	.	.	TRBJ2-1	13	CASSRPSFYEQFF	TGTGCCAGCAGCCGCCCGAGTTTCTATGAGCAGTTCTTC
TRBV19	.	.	TRBJ1-5	14	CASSQSSARQPQHF	TGTGCCAGTTCACAGTCTTCCGCGCGTCAGCCCCAGCATTTT
TRBV18	TRBD1	.	TRBJ1-6	15	CASSPRTGENSPLHF	TGTGCCAGCTCACCACGGACAGGGGAGAATTCACCCCTCCACTTT